Given below is one TCR beta chain in context. Per the original methods: Quantification of nucleated cells was approximated via reference gene primer amplification. Clones were sequenced by immunoSEQ multiplex PCR, and TCRdb holds only the in-frame ones, with some missing. That table supplies the V and J calls and clone size; D and trimming were determined from the DNA. The sample consists of 250,000 or so clones, about 89% of them appearing once. The CDR3 length is 13 residues. Germline-derived CDR1 and CDR2 are GTSNPN and SVGIG (reference sequence). Trimming took off 5 bases at V and 8 bases at J, with 18 bases between the two ends. The data stem from a study of blood T cell repertoires in COVID-19. The wider study: In each case, the material was cDNA or gDNA derived from T cells, B-cell-depleted T cells, or PBMCs.

The sequenced material came from peripheral blood. This chain joins TRBV30 and TRBJ1-2; perhaps TRBD1 as D (5 bases). This TCR derives from a woman between 35 and 50 years old who had recovered from COVID-19. CDR3 residues: CAWSRYGGSGYTF. CDR3 DNA: TGTGCCTGGTCAAGGTACGGGGGGAGCGGCTACACCTTC.